One and the same sample provided the 24 T cell receptor beta chains below, sequenced in a study of CD8+ T cells in alopecia areata (dated by TCRdb to between 2017 and 2018). The intended sense of this specimen's time point label: around 29 days on oral tofacitinib. Per the publication, the treatment or condition label means: oral pan-JAK inhibitor, 5-10 mg twice daily. The method behind the library was the immunoSEQ multiplex PCR assay. To provide template for TCR sequencing, every sample had RNA extracted and reverse transcribed into cDNA. In its TCRdb copy, this immuneACCESS table keeps in-frame sequences only and misses some clones. Where compared with another copy, unresolved V genes explain less than half of these, and the others have no known cause. Within this sample are 200,000 to 250,000 clones, with less than 75% of them counted one time only. Together, the top ten hold about 1.4% of the sample.

Sequencing used CD4+ T cells sorted from blood, obtained at week 4, from a patient treated with tofacitinib. Every receptor here comes from a human donor with alopecia areata.

Only one count was recorded for this clone. V is TRBV5-4 and J is TRBJ2-2, with 11 bases identical to TRBD2. CDR3 length: 17 amino acids. CDR1 is SGHNT, CDR2 YYREEE, per germline (reference sequence). V was pared by 1 base and J by 4 bases, with 6 bases of the junction left unmatched. CDR3 DNA sequence: TGTGCCAGCAGCTTGTTAGCGGGGGGGCCAGGCACCGGGGAGCTGTTTTTT. It translates to CASSLLAGGPGTGELFF.

The chain carries TRBV5-6 and TRBJ2-6; unclear D gene. Looked up from germline, CDR1 is SGHDT and CDR2 is YYEEEE. The CDR3 consists of 14 residues. V lost 4 bases to trimming and J lost 2 bases, with 7 bases between them. In nucleotides, the CDR3 is TGTGCCAGCAGCCAAATAACTGGGGCCAACGTCCTGACTTTC. Amino acids: CASSQITGANVLTF.

This clone came up once. In DNA form, the CDR3 reads TGTGCCACCAGCAGAGTAGGCAGGGAAGAGACCCAGTACTTC. Its protein is CATSRVGREETQYF. The V call is TRBV15, the J call TRBJ2-5, with D possibly being TRBD1 (5 bases). Looked up from germline, CDR1 is LNHNV and CDR2 is YYDKDF (reference sequence). Trimming left V 1 base short and J 3 bases short, with 9 bases between. The CDR3 has 14 residues.

The chain employs TRBV19 and TRBJ1-2; 8 bases match TRBD1. Unmatched junction bases numbered 10, after V lost 7 bases and J lost 0 bases. The CDR3 runs to 16 residues. From germline, CDR1 is LNHDA and CDR2 SQIVND (reference sequence). The DNA for the CDR3 is TGTGCCAGTACCTTGGATTACAGGGGGACTAACTATGGCTACACCTTC. It encodes CASTLDYRGTNYGYTF.

This clone was observed a handful of times. The genes are TRBV2 and TRBJ1-2, with no clear D. Germline CDR1 is SNHLY and CDR2 is FYNNEI. This CDR3 comprises 13 residues. With 1 base removed from V and 4 bases from J, the gap between germline ends came to 7 bases. The CDR3 loop reads CASSEGIPYGYTF. For the CDR3, the DNA is TGTGCCAGCAGTGAAGGCATCCCCTATGGCTACACCTTC.

The chain recombines TRBV30 with TRBJ1-2; D unclear. Trimming removed 0 bases from V and 8 bases from J, with 28 bases in between. The CDR3 spans 18 residues. Germline V CDR1 and CDR2: GTSNPN, SVGIG (reference sequence). CDR3 sequence reads: CAWSVQVGKRAEEVGYTF. The CDR3 nucleotides are TGTGCCTGGAGTGTACAAGTGGGCAAAAGGGCTGAAGAGGTCGGCTACACCTTC. Supplemented by reference TRBV30 and TRBJ1-2, the full variable domain reads SQTIHQWPATLVQPVGSPLSLECTVEGTSNPNLYWYRQAAGRGLQLLFYSVGIGQISSEVPQNLSASRPQDRQFILSSKKLLLSDSGFYLCAWSVQVGKRAEEVGYTFGSGTRLTVV.

This clone occurred a few times. This sequence joins TRBV19 and TRBJ2-3, with 7 bases fitting TRBD2. V shed 7 bases, J shed 8 bases, and the junction held 12 bases outside the gene matches. The CDR3 runs to 14 residues. The V gene's germline CDR1 is LNHDA and CDR2 SQIVND (reference sequence). The CDR3 loop is CASNEAGRPITQYF. The DNA of the CDR3 is TGTGCCAGTAACGAAGCGGGGCGGCCGATTACGCAGTATTTT.

The chain is built from TRBV4-3 and TRBJ1-6; no clear D gene. Germline loops: CDR1 LGHNA, CDR2 YSLEER. The CDR3 runs to 13 residues. V gave up 1 base and J gave up 8 bases, with 6 bases separating them. CDR3 amino acids: CASSQGIDSPLHF. The CDR3 region has the DNA TGCGCCAGCAGCCAAGGTATAGATTCACCCCTCCACTTT.

The chain employs TRBV28 and TRBJ2-6, with 8 nucleotides matching TRBD1. Losses at the gene ends were 6 bases for V and 2 bases for J; bases not matched to a gene: 6. The CDR3 consists of 16 residues. Germline CDR1 and CDR2: MDHEN and SYDVKM. The CDR3 region has the DNA TGTGCCAGCAGCCCTCTACAGGGGGCTGGGGCCAACGTCCTGACTTTC. This encodes CASSPLQGAGANVLTF.

The table lists this clone with many counts. The rearrangement uses TRBV19 and TRBJ1-1, with a weak D call TRBD1 (5 bases). The CDR3 runs 14 residues. Deletions cut 3 bases from V and 4 bases from J, with 12 bases between. Per the germline V gene, CDR1 is LNHDA and CDR2 is SQIVND (reference sequence). The CDR3 coding sequence is TGTGCCAGTAGTATCCTAGGGCAGGGCACTGAAGCTTTCTTT. Encoded protein: CASSILGQGTEAFF.

This clone was counted a few times. This chain joins TRBV10-2 and TRBJ1-1, with 9 bases matching TRBD1. Germline V gene data show CDR1 as WSHSY and CDR2 as SAAADI. This CDR3 is 12 amino acids long. Trimming cost V 4 bases and J 10 bases; bases outside gene matches: 4. CDR3 sequence (DNA): TGCGCCAGCAGTGCCACGACAGGGGGAGCTTTCTTT. Translated, it gives CASSATTGGAFF.

This clone was seen only a few times. The junction differs from germline at one of its ends, possibly a read error. The chain has TRBV27 and TRBJ1-2; 10 bases fit TRBD1. Germline CDR1 is MNHEY and CDR2 is SMNVEV (reference sequence). The CDR3 contains 15 residues. CDR3 amino acids: CASSISWDRGSGYTF. The CDR3 region has the DNA TGTGCCAGCAGTATATCTTGGGACAGGGGTTCCGGCTACACCTTC.

This sequence joins TRBV2 and TRBJ1-1; a weak D match, TRBD1 (6 bases). V dropped 1 base and J dropped 0 bases, with 9 bases sitting between them. The CDR3 totals 15 residues. CDR1 is SNHLY, CDR2 FYNNEI, per germline. The CDR3 DNA is TGTGCCAGCAGTGAAGACAGGGTAATGAACACTGAAGCTTTCTTT. Its protein product is CASSEDRVMNTEAFF.

This clone has just one count. The rearrangement joins TRBV2 to TRBJ2-5; 7 nucleotides agree with TRBD2. Trimming at V came to 7 bases and at J to 4 bases, leaving 9 bases not matched to a gene. CDR1 is SNHLY and CDR2 is FYNNEI in the germline V gene. The CDR3 runs to 14 residues. Written as DNA, the CDR3 is TGTGCCAGCAAACCCCGTCCGGGGGGAGAGACCCAGTACTTC. It translates to CASKPRPGGETQYF.

This clone was found a few times. This chain joins TRBV29-1 and TRBJ2-1; 9 bases align to TRBD1. This CDR3 comprises 12 residues. V was pared by 8 bases and J by 8 bases, with 7 bases of the junction left unmatched. Germline assignment: CDR1 SQVTM and CDR2 ANQGSEA. CDR3 bases: TGCAGCTCCGGGACAGGGACGGATGAGCAGTTCTTC. Its translation: CSSGTGTDEQFF.

The chain carries TRBV29-1 and TRBJ2-3; no definite D call. Germline assignment: CDR1 SQVTM and CDR2 ANQGSEA. Trimming shortened V by 2 bases and J by 2 bases, and 5 bases separated the two germline ends. The CDR3 is made up of 12 amino acids. CDR3 nucleotide sequence: TGCAGCGTTGAATTGGTCACAGATACGCAGTATTTT. Its protein is CSVELVTDTQYF.

The rearrangement joins TRBV5-6 to TRBJ1-1, with 7 nucleotides matching TRBD1. Per the germline V gene, CDR1 is SGHDT and CDR2 is YYEEEE. V trimming: 4 bases; J trimming: 6 bases; junction bases outside the gene matches: 9. There are 14 residues in the CDR3. The CDR3 protein is CASSPGTAGPEAFF. Written as DNA, the CDR3 is TGTGCCAGCAGCCCCGGGACAGCGGGGCCTGAAGCTTTCTTT.

This clone has a handful of counts. The chain is built from TRBV7-2 and TRBJ2-1; D call uncertain. Trimming shortened V by 1 base and J by 10 bases, and 5 bases separated the two germline ends. CDR1 SGHTA and CDR2 FQGNSA come from the germline V gene. This CDR3 has 11 amino acids. CDR3 DNA: TGTGCCAGCAGCTTAGAGAGAGAGCAGTTCTTC. This encodes CASSLEREQFF. The full variable domain, completed using reference TRBV7-2 and TRBJ2-1, is GAGVSQSPSNKVTEKGKDVELRCDPISGHTALYWYRQSLGQGLEFLIYFQGNSAPDKSGLPSDRFSAERTGGSVSTLTIQRTQQEDSAVYLCASSLEREQFFGPGTRLTVL.

This clone has just a few counts. The genes are TRBV12-5 and TRBJ1-5; D call uncertain. Germline V CDR1 and CDR2: LGHNT, FRNRAP. Trimming shortened V by 2 bases and J by 6 bases, and 11 bases separated the two germline ends. There are 14 residues in the CDR3. The CDR3 sequence: CASGLWEDSQPQHF. CDR3 nucleotide sequence: TGTGCTAGTGGTTTGTGGGAGGATAGTCAGCCCCAGCATTTT.

The gene calls are TRBV7-8 and TRBJ1-5; weak D call: TRBD1 (5 bases). The ends were cut back, 5 bases at V and 4 bases at J, with 21 bases in the middle. Germline-derived CDR1 and CDR2 are SGHVS and FQNEAQ. This CDR3 is 17 amino acids long. The DNA for the CDR3 is TGTGCCAGCAGCACCCAATCCGTCGTGGGGGAGAATCAGCCCCAGCATTTT. Protein sequence: CASSTQSVVGENQPQHF.

This clone was seen only a few times. This chain uses TRBV7-2 with TRBJ2-7; maybe TRBD2 (7 bases). This CDR3 is 14 amino acids long. The germline V gene encodes CDR1 SGHTA and CDR2 FQGNSA. Trimming pared 6 bases from V and 0 bases from J, leaving 12 bases between. This CDR3 reads CASRPGGSSYEQYF. The CDR3 nucleotides read TGTGCCAGCAGACCGGGGGGCTCCTCCTACGAGCAGTACTTC.

The V gene is TRBV5-6, the J gene TRBJ1-2, with a tentative D call TRBD1 (5 bases). Trimming cost V 4 bases and J 1 base, with 11 bases left between them. Germline lookup yields CDR1 SGHDT and CDR2 YYEEEE. CDR3 length: 14 amino acids. The chain's CDR3 is CASSGDRLNYGYTF. In DNA, the CDR3 is TGTGCCAGCAGCGGGGACCGACTTAACTATGGCTACACCTTC.

This clone is a singleton in its sample. The chain combines TRBV14 with TRBJ2-4, with D possibly being TRBD2 (5 bases). The germline V gene has CDR1 SGHDN and CDR2 FVKESK. This CDR3 spans 12 amino acids. V was shortened by 5 bases and J by 7 bases, with 9 bases between the two germline ends. The CDR3 region has the DNA TGTGCCAGCAGCGACTGGGAGAACATTCAGTACTTC. This translates into CASSDWENIQYF.

In this sample, this clone turned up a few times. The gene calls are TRBV11-2 and TRBJ2-2; D gene uncertain. The CDR3 totals 13 residues. The V end was cut by 0 bases, the J end by 7 bases, with 6 bases between. Germline values: CDR1 SGHAT, CDR2 FQNNGV. The CDR3 region is CASSLDGYGELFF. The CDR3 DNA follows: TGTGCCAGCAGCTTAGACGGCTACGGGGAGCTGTTTTTT. Combining the CDR3 with reference TRBV11-2 and TRBJ2-2 gives the whole variable domain EAGVAQSPRYKIIEKRQSVAFWCNPISGHATLYWYQQILGQGPKLLIQFQNNGVVDDSQLPKDRFSAERLKGVDSTLKIQPAKLEDSAVYLCASSLDGYGELFFGEGSRLTVL.